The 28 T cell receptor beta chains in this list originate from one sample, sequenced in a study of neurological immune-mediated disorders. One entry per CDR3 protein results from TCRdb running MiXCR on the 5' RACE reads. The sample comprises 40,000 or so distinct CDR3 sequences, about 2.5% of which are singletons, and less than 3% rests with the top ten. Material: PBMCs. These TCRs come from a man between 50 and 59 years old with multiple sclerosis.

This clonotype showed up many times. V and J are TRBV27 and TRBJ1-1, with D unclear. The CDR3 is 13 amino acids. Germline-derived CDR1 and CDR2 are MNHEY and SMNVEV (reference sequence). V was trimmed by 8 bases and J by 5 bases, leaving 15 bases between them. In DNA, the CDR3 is TGTGCCAGCGCCCCGGGCCGCGGAACTGAAGCTTTCTTT. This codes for CASAPGRGTEAFF.

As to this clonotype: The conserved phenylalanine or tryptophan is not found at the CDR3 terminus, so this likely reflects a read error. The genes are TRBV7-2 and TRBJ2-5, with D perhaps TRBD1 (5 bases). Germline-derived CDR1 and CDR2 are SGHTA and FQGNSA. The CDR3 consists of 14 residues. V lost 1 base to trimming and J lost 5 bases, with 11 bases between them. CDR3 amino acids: CASSLVSGPETQYN. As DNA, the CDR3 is TGTGCCAGCAGCTTAGTCTCAGGGCCCGAGACCCAGTACAAC.

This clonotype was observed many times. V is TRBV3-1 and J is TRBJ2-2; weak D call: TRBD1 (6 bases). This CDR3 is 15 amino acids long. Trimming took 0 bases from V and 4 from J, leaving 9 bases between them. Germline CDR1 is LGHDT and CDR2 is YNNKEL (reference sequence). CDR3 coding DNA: TGTGCCAGCAGCCAAGACAGGGGATTCACCGGGGAGCTGTTTTTT. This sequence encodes CASSQDRGFTGELFF.

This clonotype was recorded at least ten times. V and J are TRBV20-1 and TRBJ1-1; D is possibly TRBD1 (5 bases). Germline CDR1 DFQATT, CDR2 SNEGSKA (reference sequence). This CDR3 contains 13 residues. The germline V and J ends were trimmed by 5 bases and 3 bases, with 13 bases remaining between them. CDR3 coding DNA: TGCAGTGCTGCCCAGGGCGGGGACACTGAAGCTTTCTTT. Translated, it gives CSAAQGGDTEAFF.

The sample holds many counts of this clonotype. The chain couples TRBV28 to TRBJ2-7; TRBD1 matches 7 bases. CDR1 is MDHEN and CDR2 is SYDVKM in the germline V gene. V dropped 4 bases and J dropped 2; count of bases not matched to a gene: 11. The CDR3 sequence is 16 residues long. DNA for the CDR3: TGTGCCAGCAGTTGGGTGCCGGGACAGCAAGCCTACGAGCAGTACTTC. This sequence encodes CASSWVPGQQAYEQYF.

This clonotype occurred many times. CDR3 sequence: CASSRVINSPLHF. CDR3 in DNA: TGTGCCAGCAGCCGTGTCATTAATTCACCCCTCCACTTT. The chain joins TRBV14 to TRBJ1-6; D is unresolved. The CDR3 has 13 amino acids. The germline V gene has CDR1 SGHDN and CDR2 FVKESK. Trimming removed 4 bases from V and 6 bases from J, with 7 bases in between.

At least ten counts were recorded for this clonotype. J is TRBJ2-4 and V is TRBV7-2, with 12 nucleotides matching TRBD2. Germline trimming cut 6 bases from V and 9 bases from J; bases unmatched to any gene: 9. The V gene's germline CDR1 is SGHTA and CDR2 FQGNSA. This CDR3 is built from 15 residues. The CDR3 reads CASSRLAGERGIQYF. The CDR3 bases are TGTGCCAGCAGTCGACTAGCGGGAGAAAGGGGCATTCAGTACTTC.

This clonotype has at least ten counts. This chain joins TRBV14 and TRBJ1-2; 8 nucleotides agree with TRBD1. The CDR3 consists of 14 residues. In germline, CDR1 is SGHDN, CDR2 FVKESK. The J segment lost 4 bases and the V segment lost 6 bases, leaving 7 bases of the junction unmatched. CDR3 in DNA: TGTGCCAGCAGACCCGCCGGGACAGGCTATGGCTACACCTTC. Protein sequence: CASRPAGTGYGYTF.

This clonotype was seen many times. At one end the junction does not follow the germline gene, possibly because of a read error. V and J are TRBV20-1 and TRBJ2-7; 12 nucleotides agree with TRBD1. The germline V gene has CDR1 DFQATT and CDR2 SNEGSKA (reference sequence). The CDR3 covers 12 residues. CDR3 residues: CSARESGQGAFF. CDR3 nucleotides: TGCAGTGCTAGAGAATCGGGACAGGGGGCCTTCTTC.

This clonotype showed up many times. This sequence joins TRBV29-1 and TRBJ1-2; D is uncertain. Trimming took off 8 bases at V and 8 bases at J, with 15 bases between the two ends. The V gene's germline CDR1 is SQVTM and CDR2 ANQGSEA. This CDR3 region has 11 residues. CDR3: CSTPLGGGYTF. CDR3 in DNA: TGCAGCACCCCTCTTGGAGGAGGCTACACCTTC. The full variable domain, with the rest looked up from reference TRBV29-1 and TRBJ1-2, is SAVISQKPSRDICQRGTSLTIQCQVDSQVTMMFWYRQQPGQSLTLIATANQGSEATYESGFVIDKFPISRPNLTFSTLTVSNMSPEDSSIYLCSTPLGGGYTFGSGTRLTVV.

The CDR3 here is CASTGQMNTEAFF. The CDR3 DNA sequence: TGTGCCAGCACCGGACAGATGAACACTGAAGCTTTCTTT. This chain uses TRBV2 with TRBJ1-1, with a tentative D call TRBD1 (6 bases). Trimming pared 7 bases from V and 0 bases from J, leaving 9 bases between. Germline V gives CDR1 SNHLY, CDR2 FYNNEI. The length of the CDR3 is 13 residues.

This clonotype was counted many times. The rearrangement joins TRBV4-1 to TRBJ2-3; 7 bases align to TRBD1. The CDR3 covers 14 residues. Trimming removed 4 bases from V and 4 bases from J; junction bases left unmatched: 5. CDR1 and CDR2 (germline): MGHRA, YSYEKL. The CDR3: CASSRGQGADTQYF. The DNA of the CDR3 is TGCGCCAGCAGCCGGGGGCAGGGGGCAGATACGCAGTATTTT.

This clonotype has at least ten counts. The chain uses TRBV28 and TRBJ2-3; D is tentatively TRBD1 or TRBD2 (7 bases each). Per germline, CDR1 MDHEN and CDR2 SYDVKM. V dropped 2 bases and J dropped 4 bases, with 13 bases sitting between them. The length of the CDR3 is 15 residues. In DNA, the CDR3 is TGTGCCAGCAGTTTACGAGCAGGGGGGGCAGATACGCAGTATTTT. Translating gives CASSLRAGGADTQYF.

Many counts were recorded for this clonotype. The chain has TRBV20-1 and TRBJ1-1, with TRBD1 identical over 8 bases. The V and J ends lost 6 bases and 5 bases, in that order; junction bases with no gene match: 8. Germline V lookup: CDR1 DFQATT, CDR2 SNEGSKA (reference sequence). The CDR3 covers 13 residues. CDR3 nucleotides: TGCAGTGCAGTCTCAGGGGGCCGGACTGAAGCTTTCTTT. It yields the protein CSAVSGGRTEAFF.

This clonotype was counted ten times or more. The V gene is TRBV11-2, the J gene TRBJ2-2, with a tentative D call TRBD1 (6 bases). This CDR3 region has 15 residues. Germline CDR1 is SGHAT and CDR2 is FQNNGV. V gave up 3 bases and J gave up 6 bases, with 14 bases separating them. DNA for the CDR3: TGTGCCAGCAGCTTGAACAGGGCGTGGGCCGGGGAGCTGTTTTTT. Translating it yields CASSLNRAWAGELFF.

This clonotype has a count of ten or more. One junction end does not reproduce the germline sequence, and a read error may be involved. The CDR3 DNA reads as TGCGCCAGCAGCTACTGGACCCGTGGGGATTCACCCCTCAACTTT. Amino acid sequence: CASSYWTRGDSPLNF. The rearrangement links TRBV5-1 to TRBJ1-6; D remains ambiguous. The germline gives CDR1 SGHRS, CDR2 YFSETQ. The CDR3 has 15 amino acids.

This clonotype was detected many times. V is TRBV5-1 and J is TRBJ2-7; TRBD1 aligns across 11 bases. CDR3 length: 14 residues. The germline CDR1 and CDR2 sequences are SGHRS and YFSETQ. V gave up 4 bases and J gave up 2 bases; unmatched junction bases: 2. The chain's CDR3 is CASSLGQGAYEQYF. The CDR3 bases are TGCGCCAGCAGCCTGGGACAGGGGGCCTACGAGCAGTACTTC.

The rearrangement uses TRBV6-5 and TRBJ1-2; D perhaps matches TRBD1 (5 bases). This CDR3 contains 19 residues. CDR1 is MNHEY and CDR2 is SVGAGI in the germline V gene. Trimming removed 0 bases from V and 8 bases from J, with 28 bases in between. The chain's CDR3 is CASSYSIEVLWSRGEGYTF. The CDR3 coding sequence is TGTGCCAGCAGTTACTCAATCGAAGTTCTCTGGTCCCGGGGGGAAGGCTACACCTTC.

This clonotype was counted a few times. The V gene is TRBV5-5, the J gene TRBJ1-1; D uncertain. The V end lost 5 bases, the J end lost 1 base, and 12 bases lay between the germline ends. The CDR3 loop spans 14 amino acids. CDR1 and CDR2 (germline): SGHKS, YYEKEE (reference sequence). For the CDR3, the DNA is TGTGCCAGCAGACTAGCCAAAAGGAACACTGAAGCTTTCTTT. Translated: CASRLAKRNTEAFF.

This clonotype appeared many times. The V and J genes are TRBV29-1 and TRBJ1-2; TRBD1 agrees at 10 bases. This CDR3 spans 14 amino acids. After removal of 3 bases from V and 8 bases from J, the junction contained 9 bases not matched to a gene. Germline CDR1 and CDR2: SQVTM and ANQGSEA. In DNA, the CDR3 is TGCAGCGTTGACCCACAGGGACAGGGGAACGGCTACACCTTC. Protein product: CSVDPQGQGNGYTF.

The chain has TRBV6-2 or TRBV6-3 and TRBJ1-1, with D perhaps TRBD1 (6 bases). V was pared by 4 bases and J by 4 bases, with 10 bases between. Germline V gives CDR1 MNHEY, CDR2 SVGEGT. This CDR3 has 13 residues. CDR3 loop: CASSFTGATEAFF. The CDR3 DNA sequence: TGTGCCAGCAGTTTTACGGGGGCCACTGAAGCTTTCTTT.

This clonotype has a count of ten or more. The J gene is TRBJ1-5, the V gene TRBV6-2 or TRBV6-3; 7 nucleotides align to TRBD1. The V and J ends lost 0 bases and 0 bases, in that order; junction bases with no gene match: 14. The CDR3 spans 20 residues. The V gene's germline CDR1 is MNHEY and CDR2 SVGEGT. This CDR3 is CASSYSIIPGQTYSNQPQHF. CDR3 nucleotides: TGTGCCAGCAGTTACTCGATAATCCCGGGACAGACCTATAGCAATCAGCCCCAGCATTTT.

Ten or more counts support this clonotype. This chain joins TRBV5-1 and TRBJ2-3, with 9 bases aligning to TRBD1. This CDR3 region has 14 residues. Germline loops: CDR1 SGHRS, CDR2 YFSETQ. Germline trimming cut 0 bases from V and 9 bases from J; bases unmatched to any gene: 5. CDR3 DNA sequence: TGCGCCAGCAGCTTGGAGGACAGGGGAGGCACGCAGTATTTT. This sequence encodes CASSLEDRGGTQYF.

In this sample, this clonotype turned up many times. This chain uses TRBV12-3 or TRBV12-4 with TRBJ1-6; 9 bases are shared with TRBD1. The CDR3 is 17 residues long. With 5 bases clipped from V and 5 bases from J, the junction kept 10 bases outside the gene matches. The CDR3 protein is CASSGQQGALDNSPLHF. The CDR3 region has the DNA TGTGCCAGCAGTGGACAACAGGGGGCGCTGGATAATTCACCCCTCCACTTT.

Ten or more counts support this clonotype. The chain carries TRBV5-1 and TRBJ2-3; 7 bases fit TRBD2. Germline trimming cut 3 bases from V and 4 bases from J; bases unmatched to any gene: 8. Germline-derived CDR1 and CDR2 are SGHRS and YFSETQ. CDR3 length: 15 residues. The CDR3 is CASSSVGGSADTQYF. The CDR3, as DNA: TGCGCCAGCAGCTCCGTGGGGGGGTCCGCAGATACGCAGTATTTT.

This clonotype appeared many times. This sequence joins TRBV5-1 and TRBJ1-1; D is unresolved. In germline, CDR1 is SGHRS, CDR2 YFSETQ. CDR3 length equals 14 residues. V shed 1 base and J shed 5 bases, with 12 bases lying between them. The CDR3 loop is CASSLSQERTEAFF. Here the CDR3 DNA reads TGCGCCAGCAGCTTGAGCCAGGAGCGTACTGAAGCTTTCTTT.

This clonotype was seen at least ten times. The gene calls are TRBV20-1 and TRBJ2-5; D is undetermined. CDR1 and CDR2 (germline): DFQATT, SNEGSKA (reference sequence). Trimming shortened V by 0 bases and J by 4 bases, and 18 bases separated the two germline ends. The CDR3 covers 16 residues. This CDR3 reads CSARDKLRALGETQYF. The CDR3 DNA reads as TGCAGTGCTAGAGATAAACTCCGGGCATTGGGAGAGACCCAGTACTTC.

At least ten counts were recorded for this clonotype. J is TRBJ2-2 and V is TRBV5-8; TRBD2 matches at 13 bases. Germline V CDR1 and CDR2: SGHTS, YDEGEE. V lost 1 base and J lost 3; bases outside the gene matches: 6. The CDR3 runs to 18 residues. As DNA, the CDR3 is TGTGCCAGCAGCTTGACTAGCGGGGGGGCTTCCCACACCGGGGAGCTGTTTTTT. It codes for CASSLTSGGASHTGELFF.